Listed below are T cell receptor beta chains from one sample, sequenced in a study of blood T cell repertoires in COVID-19. Assay used: immunoSEQ multiplex PCR; TCRdb lists only in-frame clones, some missing. The sample lists 90,000 to 150,000 clones, roughly 90% occurring once. The sample taken for sequencing was peripheral blood. These TCRs come from a man aged 65-85 years who had recovered from COVID-19. Both conserved end residues are part of each CDR3. The order of the fields is D gene, V gene, clone size, CDR3 length, J gene, CDR3 DNA, CDR3 protein. D genes are given only for firm matches. Not all rows give a size; the values are once, few, many and, for expanded clones, a class.

-	TRBV27	-	15	TRBJ1-1	TGTGCCAGTCATAGGGGGTCCCCCATGAACACTGAAGCTTTCTTT	CASHRGSPMNTEAFF
TRBD1	TRBV15	once	15	TRBJ2-5	TGTGCCACCAGGGTACGACAGGGGGCAGGGGAGACCCAGTACTTC	CATRVRQGAGETQYF
TRBD1	TRBV18	-	17	TRBJ1-5	TGTGCCAGCTCACCGGGACAGCTTTTCTTGAGCAATCAGCCCCAGCATTTT	CASSPGQLFLSNQPQHF
-	TRBV5-5	few	14	TRBJ1-5	TGTGCCAGCAGCCCCGGGGGGGGGAATCAGCCCCAGCATTTT	CASSPGGGNQPQHF
-	TRBV10-3	-	15	TRBJ1-4	TGTGCCATCAGTGATCCTTCAGGGGTGGAAGAAAAACTGTTTTTT	CAISDPSGVEEKLFF
-	TRBV6-6	-	13	TRBJ1-1	TGTGCCAGCACCTGGGGGGGGACCACTGAAGCTTTCTTT	CASTWGGTTEAFF
TRBD2	TRBV7-2	once	14	TRBJ2-1	TGTGCCAGCAGCGTAAGAGCGGGATACAATGAGCAGTTCTTC	CASSVRAGYNEQFF
-	TRBV2	few	14	TRBJ1-2	TGTGCCAGCAGTGCTTCGGGGTTAGGCTATGGCTACACCTTC	CASSASGLGYGYTF
-	TRBV2	-	14	TRBJ1-1	TGTGCCAGTTCCCGAGAGGCGGCGAACACTGAAGCTTTCTTT	CASSREAANTEAFF
-	TRBV30	-	13	TRBJ1-5	TGTGCCTGGAGTGTATCCCGGTTTCAGCCCCAGCATTTT	CAWSVSRFQPQHF
-	TRBV7-2	once	14	TRBJ1-2	TGTGCCAGCAGCTTAGGTAACAGGGCCATCGGCTACACCTTC	CASSLGNRAIGYTF
-	TRBV15	-	16	TRBJ2-1	TGTGCCACCAGCAGTTCAGACTATATCCACTACAATGAGCAGTTCTTC	CATSSSDYIHYNEQFF
TRBD2	TRBV5-1	-	15	TRBJ2-2	TGCGCCAGCAGCTTAGGACTAGCGGACACCGGGGAGCTGTTTTTT	CASSLGLADTGELFF
TRBD2	TRBV28	-	18	TRBJ2-2	TGTGCCAGCAGTTTAACTAGCGGGAGCTCCCCGGGCACCGGGGAGCTGTTTTTT	CASSLTSGSSPGTGELFF
-	TRBV24-1	-	13	TRBJ2-5	TGTGCCACCAGTGATACAATACAAGAGACCCAGTACTTC	CATSDTIQETQYF
-	TRBV5-8	-	14	TRBJ1-2	TGTGCCAGCAGCTTGGTGAGCGAAAACTATGGCTACACCTTC	CASSLVSENYGYTF
-	TRBV20-1	-	12	TRBJ1-5	TGCAGTGCTAGTCGGCGCCTACAGCCTCAGCATTTT	CSASRRLQPQHF
-	TRBV7-2	many	14	TRBJ2-7	TGTGCCAGCAGCTTAGTAGCGCGAACCTACGAGCAGTACTTC	CASSLVARTYEQYF
-	TRBV4-2	-	15	TRBJ2-5	TGTGCCAGCAGCCAAGCGGAAGGGGGCCAAGAGACCCAGTACTTC	CASSQAEGGQETQYF
TRBD1	TRBV5-1	-	16	TRBJ2-7	TGCGCCAGCACCCCATTTCTTTCGGGACAGGGTGGTGAGCAGTACTTC	CASTPFLSGQGGEQYF
TRBD1	TRBV7-2	-	16	TRBJ2-3	TGTGCCAGCAGCTTAGTCGTCGGCAGGGGGCAAGATACGCAGTATTTT	CASSLVVGRGQDTQYF
TRBD2	TRBV7-3	once	18	TRBJ2-2	TGTGCCAGCAGCCTCCGACTAGCGGGGGATCTCGACACCGGGGAGCTGTTTTTT	CASSLRLAGDLDTGELFF
TRBD1	TRBV7-9	-	15	TRBJ1-6	TGTGCCAGCAGCTCCCGACAGGGATGGAATTCACCCCTCCACTTT	CASSSRQGWNSPLHF
-	TRBV18	few	15	TRBJ2-7	TGTGCCAGCTCTCTGACGGCAGGGCCATTCTACGAGCAGTACTTC	CASSLTAGPFYEQYF
-	TRBV28	-	14	TRBJ1-1	TGTGCCAGCAGGGTAGTAGTAAGTAGCACTGAAGCTTTCTTT	CASRVVVSSTEAFF
-	TRBV2	few	14	TRBJ2-6	TGTGCCAGCAGCGAATTATCTGGGGCCAACGTCCTGACTTTC	CASSELSGANVLTF
-	TRBV5-4	-	12	TRBJ2-7	TGCAGGGACTGCCTGCACTCCTACGAGCAGTACTTC	CRDCLHSYEQYF
-	TRBV5-1	-	14	TRBJ2-3	TGCGCCAGCAGCCCCCCGGAGGCTGGAGATACGCAGTATTTT	CASSPPEAGDTQYF
-	TRBV7-2	-	15	TRBJ2-6	TGTGCCAGCAGCTTAGTCAGCTCTGGGGCCAACGTCCTGACTTTC	CASSLVSSGANVLTF
TRBD1	TRBV5-4	-	16	TRBJ2-1	TGTGCCAGCAGCTTGCGAGGGGGCGCAACGTACAATGAGCAGTTCTTC	CASSLRGGATYNEQFF
TRBD1	TRBV10-3	-	14	TRBJ2-7	TGTGCCATCAGCGCCCCGGACAGGGATGACGAGCAGTACTTC	CAISAPDRDDEQYF
TRBD1	TRBV5-4	once	15	TRBJ2-7	TGTGCCAGCAGACCTGGACAGGGGCCCTCCTACGAGCAGTACTTC	CASRPGQGPSYEQYF
-	TRBV11-2	-	14	TRBJ1-5	TGTGCCAGCAGCTTAGCAGGGCCCAATCAGCCCCAGCATTTT	CASSLAGPNQPQHF
TRBD2	TRBV29-1	-	16	TRBJ2-5	TGCAGCGTTGAAGGTCGAGCGGGGGGGGTTCGAGAGACCCAGTACTTC	CSVEGRAGGVRETQYF
TRBD1	TRBV2	-	15	TRBJ1-1	TGTGCCAGCGGAGGGACAGGGGGAAGAGTCACTGAAGCTTTCTTT	CASGGTGGRVTEAFF
TRBD2	TRBV7-9	-	15	TRBJ2-2	TGTGCCAGCAGCTTAGGGCGGGGGGCCACCGGGGAGCTGTTTTTT	CASSLGRGATGELFF
-	TRBV2	-	15	TRBJ2-1	TGTGCCAGCAGTGAAGACCCAGGGGCGTACAATGAGCAGTTCTTC	CASSEDPGAYNEQFF
-	TRBV21-1	-	14	TRBJ2-4	TGTGCCAGCAGACTGGGACAAAAAAGTGACATTCAGTACTTC	CASRLGQKSDIQYF
TRBD2	TRBV6-5	-	15	TRBJ2-1	TGTGCCAGCATCAGGACTAGCGGCTCCTACAATGAGCAGTTCTTC	CASIRTSGSYNEQFF
TRBD1	TRBV11-1	-	15	TRBJ2-7	TGTGCCAGCAGCACCCTTCCGACAGGGGTCCACGAGCAGTACTTC	CASSTLPTGVHEQYF
TRBD1	TRBV27	-	15	TRBJ1-1	TGTGCCAGCAGTTTATTACCGGGACAGGGCCCTGAAGCTTTCTTT	CASSLLPGQGPEAFF
-	TRBV30	-	13	TRBJ1-1	TGTGCCTGGAGTAGGGGCAGTGCTAGTGAAGCTTTCTTT	CAWSRGSASEAFF
-	TRBV3-1/TRBV3-2	-	16	TRBJ2-2	TGTGCCAGCACCTCAAACGTCAGTACGAACACCGGGGAGCTGTTTTTT	CASTSNVSTNTGELFF
-	TRBV28	-	12	TRBJ1-2	TGTGCCAGCAGCCCTCACAGATATGGCTACACCTTC	CASSPHRYGYTF